The 5 T cell receptor beta chains below all came from one sample that was sequenced in a study of blood T cell repertoires in COVID-19. Method: immunoSEQ multiplex PCR; TCRdb's copy keeps in-frame clones and lacks some. The sample holds some 380,000 clones; over 75% are singletons and the top ten take approximately 1.3%. The specimen was PBMCs or T cells enriched from blood (not recorded which). The receptor set was obtained from a young man who had recovered from COVID-19.

The J gene is TRBJ2-7, the V gene TRBV29-1; D might be TRBD2 (6 bases). Trimming took off 4 bases at V and 4 bases at J, with 11 bases between the two ends. The CDR3 sequence is 12 residues long. Germline CDR1 is SQVTM and CDR2 is ANQGSEA. The CDR3 protein is CSVGGTVYEQYF. As DNA, the CDR3 is TGCAGCGTTGGAGGGACTGTGTACGAGCAGTACTTC.

This rearrangement joins TRBV19 to TRBJ1-2; a weak D match, TRBD1 (6 bases). This CDR3 comprises 14 residues. V lost 7 bases and J 4 bases, leaving 16 bases between the germline ends. Germline V CDR1 and CDR2: LNHDA, SQIVND (reference sequence). This chain's CDR3 is CASTDGRGSYGYTF. The CDR3 DNA reads TGTGCCAGTACCGACGGCAGGGGTAGCTATGGCTACACCTTC.

V and J are TRBV7-9 and TRBJ2-1, with 7 bases that match TRBD2. The germline V gene has CDR1 SEHNR and CDR2 FQNEAQ (reference sequence). After removal of 5 bases from V and 1 base from J, the junction contained 5 bases not matched to a gene. The CDR3 consists of 15 residues. CDR3 coding DNA: TGTGCCAGCAGCCAAAGGGAGGGATCCTACAATGAGCAGTTCTTC. It encodes CASSQREGSYNEQFF.

V usage is TRBV5-1 and J usage is TRBJ2-3; the match to TRBD2 covers 12 bases. The V gene end was trimmed by 4 bases and the J gene end by 3 bases; junction bases not matched to a gene: 6. The germline V gene has CDR1 SGHRS and CDR2 YFSETQ. This CDR3 contains 16 residues. For the CDR3, the DNA is TGCGCCAGCAGCGCAACGACTAGCGGGGGAACAGATACGCAGTATTTT. Its translation is CASSATTSGGTDTQYF. Drawing the rest from reference TRBV5-1 and TRBJ2-3, the complete variable domain is KAGVTQTPRYLIKTRGQQVTLSCSPISGHRSVSWYQQTPGQGLQFLFEYFSETQRNKGNFPGRFSGRQFSNSRSEMNVSTLELGDSALYLCASSATTSGGTDTQYFGPGTRLTVL.

The rearrangement links TRBV19 to TRBJ2-2; 8 nucleotides agree with TRBD2. The CDR3 contains 14 residues. Trimming took 4 bases from V and 7 from J; bases not matched to a gene: 5. Germline V CDR1 and CDR2: LNHDA, SQIVND (reference sequence). The CDR3 nucleotides read TGTGCCAGTAGTACGGGGGGGCCTGTCGGGGAGCTGTTTTTT. The encoded protein is CASSTGGPVGELFF.